The 20 T cell receptor beta chains reported below all come from one sample, sequenced in a study of T-cell memory formation after mild COVID-19. Using its own MiXCR run on the 5' RACE reads, TCRdb lists one record per CDR3 protein. The sample lists around 120,000 distinct CDR3 sequences, around a sixth occurring once. The sequenced sample was PBMCs or a T cell subset sorted from them (not recorded which). These receptors were collected from an adult woman who had mild COVID-19 (a few samples of this study predate the infection). Cell type and time point are not known.

The chain combines TRBV29-1 with TRBJ2-3, with 9 bases lining up with TRBD2. This CDR3 is built from 14 residues. Unmatched junction bases numbered 10, after V lost 4 bases and J lost 8 bases. The germline gives CDR1 SQVTM, CDR2 ANQGSEA. The CDR3 DNA reads as TGCAGCGTTGTGTCCGGGACTAGCTCTGGTACGCAGTATTTT. This gives the protein CSVVSGTSSGTQYF.

The J gene is TRBJ2-5, the V gene TRBV7-9; 7 nucleotides agree with TRBD2. From germline, CDR1 is SEHNR and CDR2 FQNEAQ (reference sequence). The CDR3 consists of 15 residues. With 3 bases clipped from V and 5 bases from J, the junction kept 9 bases outside the gene matches. The CDR3 region is CASSFGGISGETQYF. The CDR3 region has the DNA TGTGCCAGCAGCTTCGGGGGGATTTCTGGCGAGACCCAGTACTTC.

In this sample, this clonotype turned up a few times. The V gene is TRBV7-9, the J gene TRBJ2-1; TRBD1 matches at 8 bases. The CDR3 runs 15 residues. The germline V gene has CDR1 SEHNR and CDR2 FQNEAQ (reference sequence). Germline trimming cut 4 bases from V and 9 bases from J; bases unmatched to any gene: 11. Written as DNA, the CDR3 is TGTGCCAGCAGCTCAAGGACAGGGCCCCTCCCTGAGCAGTTCTTC. Protein sequence: CASSSRTGPLPEQFF.

The rearrangement links TRBV24-1 to TRBJ1-2, with TRBD1 as a possible D gene (6 bases). CDR3 length: 14 amino acids. Germline V gene data show CDR1 as KGHDR and CDR2 as SFDVKD. The germline V and J ends were trimmed by 3 bases and 3 bases, with 10 bases remaining between them. CDR3 coding DNA: TGTGCCACCAGTGATCAGGGGCGCGACTATGGCTACACCTTC. Its translation: CATSDQGRDYGYTF.

The sample holds a few counts of this clonotype. The chain links TRBV13 to TRBJ2-2; no clear D gene. The germline CDR1 and CDR2 sequences are PRHDT and FYEKMQ (reference sequence). V dropped 3 bases and J dropped 1 base, with 21 bases sitting between them. The CDR3 is 19 residues long. CDR3 bases: TGTGCCAGCAGCTTCATTCGGAATCCTACGGGTAGGAACACCGGGGAGCTGTTTTTT. It encodes CASSFIRNPTGRNTGELFF.

There are a few counts of this clonotype. V gene TRBV5-1 combines with J gene TRBJ1-5, with 7 nucleotides matching TRBD1. Germline CDR1 and CDR2: SGHRS and YFSETQ. Losses at the gene ends were 4 bases for V and 3 bases for J; bases not matched to a gene: 4. CDR3 length equals 14 residues. The CDR3 DNA sequence: TGCGCCAGCAGCACGGGACAGCTCAATCAGCCCCAGCATTTT. Amino acid sequence: CASSTGQLNQPQHF.

This clonotype was observed a handful of times. The rearrangement links TRBV30 to TRBJ1-4; no reliable D call. The CDR3 totals 15 residues. Trimming cost V 0 bases and J 3 bases, with 11 bases left between them. Germline V lookup: CDR1 GTSNPN, CDR2 SVGIG (reference sequence). This CDR3 is CAWSVRGRPNEKLFF. The CDR3 region has the DNA TGTGCCTGGAGTGTACGAGGGCGGCCTAATGAAAAACTGTTTTTT.

This clonotype was counted many times. The V and J genes are TRBV7-6 and TRBJ1-1, with D unclear. V lost 4 bases and J 5 bases, leaving 11 bases between the germline ends. CDR1 and CDR2 from the germline V gene are SGHVS and FNYEAQ. The CDR3 covers 13 residues. The CDR3 here is CASSSTTGTEAFF. CDR3 DNA: TGTGCCAGCAGCTCCACGACGGGGACTGAAGCTTTCTTT.

The chain has TRBV27 and TRBJ2-1; D is uncertain. V was shortened by 5 bases and J by 3 bases, with 8 bases between the two germline ends. Germline assignment: CDR1 MNHEY and CDR2 SMNVEV (reference sequence). The CDR3 consists of 13 residues. The CDR3 sequence is CASSLDNYNEQFF. In DNA form, the CDR3 reads TGTGCCAGCAGTCTAGACAACTACAATGAGCAGTTCTTC.

V usage is TRBV5-6 and J usage is TRBJ1-4; D ambiguous. V was shortened by 3 bases and J by 7 bases, with 13 bases between the two germline ends. This CDR3 spans 14 amino acids. Germline CDR1 and CDR2: SGHDT and YYEEEE. For the CDR3, the DNA is TGTGCCAGCAGCTCCGACATGGGCGGTGAAAAACTGTTTTTT. Residues: CASSSDMGGEKLFF.

In its sample, this clonotype was seen a few times. The chain employs TRBV9 and TRBJ2-1; unclear D gene. The CDR3 is made up of 13 amino acids. Trimming took off 0 bases at V and 12 bases at J, with 13 bases between the two ends. Germline lookup yields CDR1 SGDLS and CDR2 YYNGEE. The CDR3 sequence: CASSVASQKGQFF. The CDR3 DNA sequence: TGTGCCAGCAGCGTAGCATCACAGAAGGGGCAGTTCTTC.

Only a few counts were recorded for this clonotype. In DNA, the CDR3 is TGCGCCAGCAGCCAAGATAAGGGGGGAAGTACCTACGAGCAGTACTTC. Translation gives CASSQDKGGSTYEQYF. V and J are TRBV4-1 and TRBJ2-7, with D possibly called TRBD1 or TRBD2 (6 bases each). CDR1 and CDR2 from the germline V gene are MGHRA and YSYEKL. Trimming shortened V by 0 bases and J by 2 bases, and 14 bases separated the two germline ends. The length of the CDR3 is 16 residues.

The genes are TRBV27 and TRBJ1-2; D gene uncertain. V was shortened by 6 bases and J by 4 bases, with 18 bases between the two germline ends. Germline V gene sequence: CDR1 MNHEY, CDR2 SMNVEV (reference sequence). CDR3 length: 15 residues. The CDR3 spells CASRARGFLGYGYTF. CDR3 bases: TGTGCCAGCAGGGCCCGCGGTTTTTTGGGCTATGGCTACACCTTC.

The chain links TRBV12-3 or TRBV12-4 to TRBJ2-1, with a weak D call TRBD2 (6 bases). This CDR3 comprises 16 residues. Trimming stripped 11 bases from V and 4 bases from J, with 24 bases between. This CDR3 is CAQGLLGGGWYNEQFF. In DNA form, the CDR3 reads TGTGCCCAAGGACTTTTGGGGGGAGGATGGTACAATGAGCAGTTCTTC.

This clonotype was picked up a small number of times. This rearrangement joins TRBV6-1 to TRBJ1-1; D ambiguous. Trimming stripped 4 bases from V and 5 bases from J, with 14 bases between. This CDR3 has 14 amino acids. The germline V gene encodes CDR1 MNHNS and CDR2 SASEGT. The CDR3: CASSVGGVWTEAFF. CDR3 in DNA: TGTGCCAGCAGTGTCGGTGGAGTTTGGACTGAAGCTTTCTTT.

This clonotype was counted many times. This chain connects TRBV12-3 or TRBV12-4 to TRBJ2-1, with a possible D match to TRBD1 (5 bases). CDR3 length: 17 amino acids. The V end was cut by 5 bases, the J end by 2 bases, with 19 bases between. Here the CDR3 reads CASSPLRGLGTYNEQFF. The CDR3 DNA reads TGTGCCAGCAGTCCCCTAAGGGGCCTGGGAACCTACAATGAGCAGTTCTTC.

The chain carries TRBV5-1 and TRBJ2-7; TRBD1 agrees at 9 bases. V lost 4 bases, J lost 3 bases, and 11 bases stayed unmatched. This CDR3 contains 16 residues. Per the germline V gene, CDR1 is SGHRS and CDR2 is YFSETQ. The CDR3 here is CASSLTPGQGHYEQYF. For the CDR3, the DNA is TGCGCCAGCAGCCTAACACCGGGACAGGGACACTACGAGCAGTACTTC.

This clonotype was counted a few times. The genes are TRBV5-1 and TRBJ2-2; D call uncertain. The CDR3 loop spans 13 amino acids. CDR1 SGHRS and CDR2 YFSETQ come from the germline V gene. Trimming stripped 0 bases from V and 4 bases from J, with 4 bases between. The chain's CDR3 is CASSLEATGELFF. Here the CDR3 DNA reads TGCGCCAGCAGCTTGGAGGCCACCGGGGAGCTGTTTTTT.

This chain connects TRBV12-3 or TRBV12-4 to TRBJ2-3, with 9 bases matching TRBD1. After removal of 5 bases from V and 1 base from J, the junction contained 4 bases not matched to a gene. The CDR3 covers 15 residues. The CDR3 nucleotides read TGTGCCAGCAGTCTACGACAGGGGGGCACAGATACGCAGTATTTT. It yields the protein CASSLRQGGTDTQYF.

This sequence joins TRBV5-4 and TRBJ1-1; 7 bases fit TRBD1. This CDR3 has 14 amino acids. Trimming at V came to 3 bases and at J to 0 bases, leaving 2 bases not matched to a gene. Germline assignment: CDR1 SGHNT and CDR2 YYREEE (reference sequence). The CDR3 protein is CASSSTGVNTEAFF. The CDR3 coding sequence is TGTGCCAGCAGCTCTACAGGGGTGAACACTGAAGCTTTCTTT. Drawing the rest from reference TRBV5-4 and TRBJ1-1, the complete variable domain is ETGVTQSPTHLIKTRGQQVTLRCSSQSGHNTVSWYQQALGQGPQFIFQYYREEENGRGNFPPRFSGLQFPNYSSELNVNALELDDSALYLCASSSTGVNTEAFFGQGTRLTVV.